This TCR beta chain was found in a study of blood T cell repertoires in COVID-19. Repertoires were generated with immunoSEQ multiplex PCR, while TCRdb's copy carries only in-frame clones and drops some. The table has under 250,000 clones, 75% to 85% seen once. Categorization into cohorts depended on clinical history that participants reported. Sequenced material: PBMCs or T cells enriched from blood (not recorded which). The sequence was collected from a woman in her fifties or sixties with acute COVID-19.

CDR3 nucleotide sequence: TGTGCCAGCAGCCCCCGGACTAGCGGGGGGGCGAATGAGCAGTTCTTC. This sequence encodes CASSPRTSGGANEQFF. The chain links TRBV9 to TRBJ2-1; TRBD2 aligns across 15 bases. The CDR3 is 16 residues long. J lost 7 bases, V lost 4 bases, and 6 bases had no gene match. Germline-derived CDR1 and CDR2 are SGDLS and YYNGEE.